This is a list of T cell receptor beta chains from one sample in a study of T cell repertoires and HLA-DP antigens. No antigen has been assigned to these receptors. The repertoire was sequenced with immunoSEQ multiplex PCR; TCRdb's copy has only in-frame clones and lacks some. This table holds some 89,000 clones, around nine tenths found once. The sequenced material came from CD4+ T cells from PBMCs. The source is a man between 50 and 59 years old in good health and CMV-seronegative. Both conserved end residues are part of each CDR3. The D gene is left open where the match is weak. Not all rows give a size; the values are once, few, many and, for expanded clones, a class.

CDR3: CASSDLARSGTAGGQPQHF; DNA: TGTGCCAGCAGTGACCTCGCCAGGTCGGGAACGGCAGGGGGTCAGCCCCAGCATTTT; size: -; J: TRBJ1-5; D: TRBD1; V: TRBV6-1; length: 19
CDR3: CSAEGFQGSNYGYTF; DNA: TGCAGCGCCGAGGGGTTCCAGGGGAGTAACTATGGCTACACCTTC; size: -; J: TRBJ1-2; D: -; V: TRBV29-1; length: 15
CDR3: CASSRDRVTEAFF; DNA: TGTGCCAGCAGCCGGGACAGGGTAACTGAAGCTTTCTTT; size: -; J: TRBJ1-1; D: TRBD1; V: TRBV11-1; length: 13
CDR3: CASSVVIGDGYTF; DNA: TGTGCCAGCAGCGTAGTCATAGGGGATGGCTACACCTTC; size: once; J: TRBJ1-2; D: -; V: TRBV9; length: 13
CDR3: CASRTGGADYTF; DNA: TGTGCCAGCCGGACAGGGGGCGCCGACTACACCTTC; size: few; J: TRBJ1-2; D: TRBD1; V: TRBV2; length: 12
CDR3: CASSQTGTGGSRNTEAFF; DNA: TGTGCCAGCTCGCAGACCGGGACAGGGGGGTCAAGGAACACTGAAGCTTTCTTT; size: few; J: TRBJ1-1; D: TRBD1; V: TRBV18; length: 18
CDR3: CASSPPEYRETQYF; DNA: TGTGCCAGCTCACCACCAGAGTATCGCGAGACCCAGTACTTC; size: -; J: TRBJ2-5; D: -; V: TRBV18; length: 14
CDR3: CASSDRTASYEQYF; DNA: TGCGCCAGCAGCGACCGGACAGCTTCCTACGAGCAGTACTTC; size: -; J: TRBJ2-7; D: -; V: TRBV5-1; length: 14
CDR3: CASRGGRRNTEAFF; DNA: TGTGCCAGCAGAGGGGGGCGTAGGAACACTGAAGCTTTCTTT; size: -; J: TRBJ1-1; D: -; V: TRBV5-8; length: 14
CDR3: CASSYSGAARRETQYF; DNA: TGTGCCAGCAGTTACAGTGGAGCAGCGAGGAGGGAGACCCAGTACTTC; size: -; J: TRBJ2-5; D: -; V: TRBV6-6; length: 16
CDR3: CATSRDRPEGQPQHF; DNA: TGTGCCACCAGCAGAGATCGTCCGGAGGGGCAGCCCCAGCATTTT; size: -; J: TRBJ1-5; D: -; V: TRBV15; length: 15
CDR3: CASSIVRDSPNEQFF; DNA: TGTGCCAGTAGTATTGTCCGGGACAGTCCCAATGAGCAGTTCTTC; size: -; J: TRBJ2-1; D: TRBD1; V: TRBV19; length: 15
CDR3: CASSITGSLGANVLTF; DNA: TGTGCCAGTAGTATCACAGGGAGCTTGGGGGCCAACGTCCTGACTTTC; size: few; J: TRBJ2-6; D: -; V: TRBV19; length: 16
CDR3: CASSLNSGNTIYF; DNA: TGTGCCAGCAGTCTAAATTCTGGAAACACCATATATTTT; size: -; J: TRBJ1-3; D: -; V: TRBV7-2; length: 13
CDR3: CASSLETSGGQTQYF; DNA: TGTGCCAGCTCCCTCGAAACTAGCGGGGGGCAGACCCAGTACTTC; size: -; J: TRBJ2-5; D: TRBD2; V: TRBV6-5; length: 15
CDR3: CASSISGGTEQYF; DNA: TGTGCCAGCAGCATTAGCGGGGGTACCGAGCAGTACTTC; size: few; J: TRBJ2-7; D: TRBD2; V: TRBV7-2; length: 13
CDR3: CASSYSVAGGVKKLFF; DNA: TGTGCCAGCAGTTACTCGGTGGCAGGGGGCGTTAAAAAACTGTTTTTT; size: -; J: TRBJ1-4; D: TRBD1; V: TRBV6-5; length: 16
CDR3: CASSYPGRGVGYTF; DNA: TGTGCCAGCAGTTACCCGGGCCGTGGGGTTGGCTACACCTTC; size: -; J: TRBJ1-2; D: -; V: TRBV6-5; length: 14
CDR3: CASSLGVAGGSDTQYF; DNA: TGTGCCAGCAGCTTAGGGGTAGCGGGAGGCTCAGATACGCAGTATTTT; size: -; J: TRBJ2-3; D: TRBD2; V: TRBV7-6; length: 16